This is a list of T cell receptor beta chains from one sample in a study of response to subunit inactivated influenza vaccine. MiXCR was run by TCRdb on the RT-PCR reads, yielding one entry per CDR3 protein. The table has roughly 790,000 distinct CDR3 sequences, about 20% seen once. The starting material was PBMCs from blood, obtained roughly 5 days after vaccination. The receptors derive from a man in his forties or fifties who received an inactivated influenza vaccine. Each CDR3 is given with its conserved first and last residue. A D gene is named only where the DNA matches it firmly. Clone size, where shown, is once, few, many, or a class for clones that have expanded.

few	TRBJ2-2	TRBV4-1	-	CASSQEQNTGELFF	TGCGCCAGCAGCCAAGAACAGAACACCGGGGAGCTGTTTTTT
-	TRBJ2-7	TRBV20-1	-	CSAETKTYEQYF	TGCAGTGCAGAGACCAAAACCTACGAGCAGTACTTC
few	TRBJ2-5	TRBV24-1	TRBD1	CATSQPGGQETQYF	TGTGCCACCAGTCAACCAGGGGGTCAGGAGACCCAGTACTTC
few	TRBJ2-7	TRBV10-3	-	CAISNPHRDKAYEQYF	TGTGCCATCAGCAATCCTCACCGGGACAAAGCCTACGAGCAGTACTTC
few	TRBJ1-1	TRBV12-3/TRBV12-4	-	CASTGLPKREAFF	TGTGCCAGCACCGGACTGCCGAAAAGAGAAGCTTTCTTT
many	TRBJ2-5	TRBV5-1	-	CASSLEKETQYF	TGCGCCAGCAGCTTGGAAAAAGAGACCCAGTACTTC
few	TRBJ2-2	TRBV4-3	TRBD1	CASSQALGRGRITGELFF	TGCGCCAGCAGCCAAGCTTTGGGCAGGGGGCGCATCACCGGGGAGCTGTTTTTT
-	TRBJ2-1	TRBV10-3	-	CAISESYNEQFF	TGTGCCATCAGTGAGTCTTACAATGAGCAGTTCTTC
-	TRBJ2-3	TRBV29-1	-	CSLQVQSTDTQYF	TGCAGCCTACAGGTCCAAAGCACAGATACGCAGTATTTT
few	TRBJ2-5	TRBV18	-	CGTQRGVEETQYF	TGTGGCACTCAGAGGGGCGTGGAAGAGACCCAGTACTTC
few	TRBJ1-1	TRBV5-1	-	CASSLGSQGGTEAFF	TGCGCCAGCAGCTTGGGATCACAGGGAGGGACTGAAGCTTTCTTT
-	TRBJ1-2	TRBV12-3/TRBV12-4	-	CASSLRTRVSYTF	TGTGCCAGCAGCCTCAGGACCCGGGTGAGCTACACCTTC
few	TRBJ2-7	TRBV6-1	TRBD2	CASSEAPAGIYEQYF	TGTGCCAGCAGTGAAGCTCCAGCGGGAATCTACGAGCAGTACTTC
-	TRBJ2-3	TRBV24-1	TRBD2	CATSARGGSTDTQYF	TGTGCCACCAGTGCCCGGGGGGGAAGCACAGATACGCAGTATTTT
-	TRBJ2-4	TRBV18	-	CASSPRAGAIGIQYF	TGTGCCAGCTCACCAAGAGCAGGGGCGATTGGCATTCAGTACTTC
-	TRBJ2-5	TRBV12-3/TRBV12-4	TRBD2	CASSFEAGGPGETQYF	TGTGCCAGCAGTTTTGAAGCGGGGGGGCCGGGAGAGACCCAGTACTTC
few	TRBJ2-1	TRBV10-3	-	CAISDPGANPYNEQFF	TGTGCCATCAGTGATCCAGGGGCTAACCCCTACAATGAGCAGTTCTTC
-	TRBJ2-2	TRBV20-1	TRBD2	CSARGTSGSLIGELFF	TGCAGTGCTCGAGGGACTAGCGGGAGTTTAATCGGGGAGCTGTTTTTT
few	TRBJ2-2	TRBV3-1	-	CASRESGTTNTGELFF	TGTGCCAGCAGGGAGTCCGGGACAACGAACACCGGGGAGCTGTTTTTT
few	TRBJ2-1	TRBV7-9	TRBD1	CASSLVLGQGDNEQFF	TGTGCCAGCAGCTTAGTCCTGGGACAGGGGGACAATGAGCAGTTCTTC
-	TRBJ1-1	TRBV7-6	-	CASTPYQLNTEAFF	TGTGCCAGCACCCCGTATCAACTGAACACTGAAGCTTTCTTT
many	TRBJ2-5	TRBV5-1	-	CASSLAMRQETQYF	TGCGCCAGCAGCTTGGCAATGCGGCAAGAGACCCAGTACTTC
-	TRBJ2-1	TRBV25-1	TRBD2	CASRPRGGTSGAYNEQFF	TGTGCCAGCAGGCCCCGAGGGGGGACTAGCGGGGCGTACAATGAGCAGTTCTTC
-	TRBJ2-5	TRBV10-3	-	CAISVTKEETQYF	TGTGCCATCAGTGTTACTAAAGAAGAGACCCAGTACTTC
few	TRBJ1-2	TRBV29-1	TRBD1	CSGQGNYGYTF	TGCAGCGGACAGGGTAACTATGGCTACACCTTC
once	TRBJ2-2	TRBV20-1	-	CSARRTPAGGELFF	TGCAGTGCTAGACGGACACCCGCCGGAGGGGAGCTGTTTTTT
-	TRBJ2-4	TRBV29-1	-	CSALTLDENIQYF	TGCAGCGCCCTGACCCTTGATGAAAACATTCAGTACTTC
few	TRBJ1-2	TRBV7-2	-	CASSLDGLYGYTF	TGTGCCAGCAGCTTAGATGGCCTCTATGGCTACACCTTC
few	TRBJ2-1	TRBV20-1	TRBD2	CSPLFGGANEQFF	TGCAGTCCTCTCTTCGGGGGGGCGAATGAGCAGTTCTTC
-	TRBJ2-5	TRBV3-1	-	CASSQMGGETQYF	TGTGCCAGCAGCCAAATGGGCGGGGAGACCCAGTACTTC
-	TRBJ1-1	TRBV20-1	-	CSARMGGANTEAFF	TGCAGTGCTAGAATGGGGGGGGCGAACACTGAAGCTTTCTTT
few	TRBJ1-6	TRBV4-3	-	CASSQDPGKSPLHF	TGCGCCAGCAGCCAAGACCCAGGGAAGTCACCCCTCCACTTT
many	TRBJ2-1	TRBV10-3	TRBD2	CAISESGLAGGLEQFF	TGTGCCATCAGTGAGTCGGGACTAGCGGGGGGGCTCGAGCAGTTCTTC
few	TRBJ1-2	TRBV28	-	CASSSTVAYGYTF	TGTGCCAGCAGTTCGACAGTCGCCTATGGCTACACCTTC
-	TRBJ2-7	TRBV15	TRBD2	CATSRQTGTSAEQYF	TGTGCCACCAGCAGACAGACAGGGACTAGCGCCGAGCAGTACTTC
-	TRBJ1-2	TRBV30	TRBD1	CAWRYDRGKWYGYTF	TGTGCCTGGAGATACGACAGGGGGAAATGGTATGGCTACACCTTC
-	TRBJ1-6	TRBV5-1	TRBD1	CASSLNTGGDSPLHF	TGCGCCAGCAGCTTGAACACAGGGGGGGATTCACCCCTCCACTTT
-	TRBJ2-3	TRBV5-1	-	CASSLPQRDTQYF	TGCGCCAGCAGCTTGCCCCAGAGGGATACGCAGTATTTT
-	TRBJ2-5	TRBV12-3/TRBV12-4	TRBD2	CASSFWAGGLKETQYF	TGTGCCAGCAGTTTTTGGGCGGGGGGCCTCAAAGAGACCCAGTACTTC
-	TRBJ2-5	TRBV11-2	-	CASSPQLSLRKETQYF	TGTGCCAGCAGCCCCCAATTGTCCCTAAGGAAAGAGACCCAGTACTTC
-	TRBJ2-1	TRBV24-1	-	CATSGMGGASYNEQFF	TGTGCCACCAGTGGCATGGGGGGGGCCAGCTACAATGAGCAGTTCTTC
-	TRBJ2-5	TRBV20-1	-	CSASGRTKKGETQYF	TGCAGTGCTAGCGGGCGGACAAAAAAGGGGGAGACCCAGTACTTC
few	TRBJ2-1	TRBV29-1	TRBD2	CSVGTSYNEQFF	TGCAGCGTGGGGACTAGCTACAATGAGCAGTTCTTC
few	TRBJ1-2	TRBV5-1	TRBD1	CASSSSQQGAGGYTF	TGCGCCAGCAGCTCCTCTCAACAGGGGGCGGGAGGCTACACCTTC
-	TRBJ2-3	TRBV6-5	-	CASSYQSSLGGSTDTQYF	TGTGCCAGCAGTTACCAATCTTCCCTCGGGGGCAGCACAGATACGCAGTATTTT
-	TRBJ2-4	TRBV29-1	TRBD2	CSVRGSGIQYF	TGCAGCGTGCGGGGTAGCGGGATTCAGTACTTC
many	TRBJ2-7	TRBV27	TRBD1	CASSWGTGAYEQYF	TGTGCCAGCAGTTGGGGGACAGGGGCCTACGAGCAGTACTTC
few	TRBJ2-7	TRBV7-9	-	CASSGVSYEQYF	TGTGCCAGCAGCGGGGTCAGCTACGAGCAGTACTTC
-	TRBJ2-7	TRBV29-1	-	CSVATDDPTYEQYF	TGCAGCGTTGCGACAGACGACCCTACCTACGAGCAGTACTTC
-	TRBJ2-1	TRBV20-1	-	CSARGTYDPASQIYNEQFF	TGCAGTGCTAGAGGGACCTATGACCCGGCTAGTCAGATCTACAATGAGCAGTTCTTC
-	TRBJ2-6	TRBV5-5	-	CASSLFLGGANVLTF	TGTGCCAGCAGCTTGTTTTTAGGTGGGGCCAACGTCCTGACTTTC
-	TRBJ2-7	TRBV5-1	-	CASSDRSGGRDEQYF	TGCGCCAGCAGTGATAGGTCAGGAGGGCGTGACGAGCAGTACTTC